This T cell receptor beta chain is from a study of radiation and T cells in renal cell carcinoma. Study conclusions and caveats: From baseline, blood top tumor clonotypes peaked at 2 weeks post-radiation.

As for this clone: The antigen is undetermined.

Time point in this sample: blood 4 weeks post-SBRT, at nephrectomy. Treatment defined: 15 Gy SBRT to primary tumor, nephrectomy 4 weeks later. Clones were sequenced by immunoSEQ multiplex PCR, and TCRdb holds only the in-frame ones, with some missing. The table records about 170,000 clones, about 85% of them present only once. This sequence originates from a woman in her forties or fifties with renal cell carcinoma. The material was blood, obtained from a patient whose treatment included radiotherapy and nephrectomy.

CDR3 nucleotides: TGCAGCGTTGCTACAGGGCCGTTGACTAATGAAAAACTGTTTTTT. As protein: CSVATGPLTNEKLFF. The gene calls are TRBV29-1 and TRBJ1-4; possible D gene TRBD1, 6 bases. Germline V gene data show CDR1 as SQVTM and CDR2 as ANQGSEA. Deletions cut 4 bases from V and 2 bases from J, with 14 bases between. This CDR3 spans 15 amino acids.